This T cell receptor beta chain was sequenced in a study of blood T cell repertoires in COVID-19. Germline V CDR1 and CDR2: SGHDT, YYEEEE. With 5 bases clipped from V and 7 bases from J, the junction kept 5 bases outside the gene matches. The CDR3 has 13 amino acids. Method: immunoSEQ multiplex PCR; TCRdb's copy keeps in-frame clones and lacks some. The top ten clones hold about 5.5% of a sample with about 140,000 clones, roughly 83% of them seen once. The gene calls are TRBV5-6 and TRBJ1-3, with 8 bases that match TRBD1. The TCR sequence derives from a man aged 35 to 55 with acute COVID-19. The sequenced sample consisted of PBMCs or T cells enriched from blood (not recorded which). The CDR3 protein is CASSYRQGNTIYF. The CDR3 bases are TGTGCCAGCAGTTATCGACAGGGGAACACCATATATTTT.